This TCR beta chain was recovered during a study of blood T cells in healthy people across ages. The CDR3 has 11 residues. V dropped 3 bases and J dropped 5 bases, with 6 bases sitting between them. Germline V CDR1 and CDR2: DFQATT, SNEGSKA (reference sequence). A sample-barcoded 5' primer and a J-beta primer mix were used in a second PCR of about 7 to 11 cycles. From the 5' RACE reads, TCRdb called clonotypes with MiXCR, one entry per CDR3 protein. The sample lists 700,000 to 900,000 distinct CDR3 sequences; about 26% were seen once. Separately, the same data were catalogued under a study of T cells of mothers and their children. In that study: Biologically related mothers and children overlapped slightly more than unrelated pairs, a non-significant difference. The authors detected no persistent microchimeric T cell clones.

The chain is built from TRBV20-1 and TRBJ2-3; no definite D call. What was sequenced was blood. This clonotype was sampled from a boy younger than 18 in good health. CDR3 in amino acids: CSASVLDTQYF. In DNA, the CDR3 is TGCAGTGCTAGTGTCTTAGATACGCAGTATTTT.